This TCR beta chain came from a study of T cell responses to AZD1222 COVID-19 vaccine. Findings of the study overall: No day 14 peak samples; only post-peak repertoires were characterized.

With respect to this clone: The antigen is not known.

Germline CDR1 reads LGHNA; CDR2 reads YNFKEQ. The CDR3 runs to 15 residues. Trimming left V 2 bases short and J 3 bases short, with 13 bases between. The protocol was immunoSEQ multiplex PCR, while the TCRdb copy is restricted to in-frame clones and leaves out a portion. Here the sample spans 150,000 to 200,000 clones, approximately 93% being singletons. V is TRBV4-2 and J is TRBJ1-1; a possible D gene is TRBD1 (5 bases). The receptor comes from an adult in good health. The source was peripheral blood, collected on day 0 of AZD1222 vaccination. CDR3 residues: CASSQITLGDTEAFF. CDR3 sequence (DNA): TGTGCCAGCAGCCAAATCACATTAGGGGACACTGAAGCTTTCTTT.